This T cell receptor beta chain stems from a study of response to subunit inactivated influenza vaccine. Notes on the study in general: The authors suggested that few new T cells are recruited per seasonal influenza vaccination.

This clonotype was detected a few times. What it binds is unknown. V trimming: 2 bases; J trimming: 0 bases; junction bases outside the gene matches: 7. Germline values: CDR1 MNHEY, CDR2 SMNVEV (reference sequence). The CDR3 runs to 16 residues. MiXCR was run by TCRdb on the RT-PCR reads, yielding one entry per CDR3 protein. The sample consists of roughly 160,000 distinct CDR3 sequences, approximately 11% of them appearing once. This receptor was identified in a man between 50 and 70 years old who received an inactivated influenza vaccine. This specimen consisted of CD8+ T cells sorted from PBMCs, obtained less than 30 months after vaccination. The chain couples TRBV27 to TRBJ2-7; the match to TRBD2 covers 7 bases. CDR3 sequence: CASSLSLADISYEQYF. Written as DNA, the CDR3 is TGTGCCAGCAGTTTAAGTCTAGCGGATATCTCCTACGAGCAGTACTTC.